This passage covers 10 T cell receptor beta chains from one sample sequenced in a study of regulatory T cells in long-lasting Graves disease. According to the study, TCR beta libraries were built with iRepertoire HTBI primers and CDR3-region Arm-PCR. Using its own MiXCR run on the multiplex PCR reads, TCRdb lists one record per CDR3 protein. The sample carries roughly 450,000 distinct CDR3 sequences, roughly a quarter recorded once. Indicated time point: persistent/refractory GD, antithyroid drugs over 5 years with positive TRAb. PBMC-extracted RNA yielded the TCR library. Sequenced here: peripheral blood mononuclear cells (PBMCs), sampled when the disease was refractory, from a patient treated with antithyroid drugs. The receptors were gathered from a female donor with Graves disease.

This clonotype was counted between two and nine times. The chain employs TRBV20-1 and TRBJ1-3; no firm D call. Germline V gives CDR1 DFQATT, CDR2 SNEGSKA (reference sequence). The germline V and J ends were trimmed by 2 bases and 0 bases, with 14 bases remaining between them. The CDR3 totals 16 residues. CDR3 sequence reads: CSARSRLRVSGNTIYF. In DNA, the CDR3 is TGCAGTGCTAGATCCCGACTGCGCGTCTCTGGAAACACCATATATTTT.

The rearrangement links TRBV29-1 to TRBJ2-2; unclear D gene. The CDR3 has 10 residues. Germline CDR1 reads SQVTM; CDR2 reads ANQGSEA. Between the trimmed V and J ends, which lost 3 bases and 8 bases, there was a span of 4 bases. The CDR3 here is CSVEEGELFF. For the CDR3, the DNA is TGCAGCGTTGAGGAGGGGGAGCTGTTTTTT.

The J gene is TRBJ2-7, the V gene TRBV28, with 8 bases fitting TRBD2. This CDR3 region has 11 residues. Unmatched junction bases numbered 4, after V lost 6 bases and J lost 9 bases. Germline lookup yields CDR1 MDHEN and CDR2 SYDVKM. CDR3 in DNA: TGTGCCAGCAGACACCGGGGGGGGCAGTACTTC. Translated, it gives CASRHRGGQYF.

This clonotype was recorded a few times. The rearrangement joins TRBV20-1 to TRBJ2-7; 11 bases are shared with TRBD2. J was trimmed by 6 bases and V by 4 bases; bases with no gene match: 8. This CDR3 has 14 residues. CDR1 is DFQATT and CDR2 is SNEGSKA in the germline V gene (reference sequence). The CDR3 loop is CSAIGSGRASEQYF. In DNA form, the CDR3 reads TGCAGTGCTATAGGTAGCGGGAGGGCGTCCGAGCAGTACTTC.

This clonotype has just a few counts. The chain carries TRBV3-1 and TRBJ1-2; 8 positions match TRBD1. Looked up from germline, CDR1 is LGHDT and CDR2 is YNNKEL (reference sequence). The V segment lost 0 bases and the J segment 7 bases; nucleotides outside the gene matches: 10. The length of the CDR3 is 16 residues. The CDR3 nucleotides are TGTGCCAGCAGCCAAGATAGCGGCAGGGGGCAACTTGGCTACACCTTC. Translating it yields CASSQDSGRGQLGYTF.

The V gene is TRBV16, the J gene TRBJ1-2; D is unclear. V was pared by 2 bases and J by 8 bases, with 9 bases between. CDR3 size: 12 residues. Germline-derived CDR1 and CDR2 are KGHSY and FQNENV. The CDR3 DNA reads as TGTGCCAGCAGCCAAGACCTCGGCGGCTACACCTTC. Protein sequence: CASSQDLGGYTF.

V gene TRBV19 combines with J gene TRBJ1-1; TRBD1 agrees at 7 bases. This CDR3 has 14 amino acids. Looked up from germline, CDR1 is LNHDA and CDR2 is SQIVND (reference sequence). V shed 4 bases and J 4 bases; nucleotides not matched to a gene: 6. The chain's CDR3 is CASSTWDSLTEAFF. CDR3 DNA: TGTGCCAGTAGTACATGGGACAGTCTCACTGAAGCTTTCTTT.

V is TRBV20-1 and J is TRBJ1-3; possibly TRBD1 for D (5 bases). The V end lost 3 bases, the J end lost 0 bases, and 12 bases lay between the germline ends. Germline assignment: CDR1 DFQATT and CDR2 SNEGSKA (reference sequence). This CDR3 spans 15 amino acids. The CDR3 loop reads CSARQGPSSGNTIYF. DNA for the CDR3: TGCAGTGCTAGGCAGGGCCCCAGCTCTGGAAACACCATATATTTT.

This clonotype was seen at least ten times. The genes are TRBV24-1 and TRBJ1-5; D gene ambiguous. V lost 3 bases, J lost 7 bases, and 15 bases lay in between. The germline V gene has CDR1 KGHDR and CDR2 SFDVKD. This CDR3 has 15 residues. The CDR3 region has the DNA TGTGCCACCAGTGATGGGCCAATACCGACGCAGCCCCAGCATTTT. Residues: CATSDGPIPTQPQHF.

CDR3 in DNA: TGTGCCAGCAGCAAATGGACAGGTCTTTCCTATGGCTACACCTTC. It yields the protein CASSKWTGLSYGYTF. The genes are TRBV2 and TRBJ1-2; 7 bases align to TRBD1. This CDR3 has 15 residues. Unmatched junction bases numbered 11, after V lost 6 bases and J lost 4 bases. Germline V gives CDR1 SNHLY, CDR2 FYNNEI.